The T cell receptor beta chain under discussion was sequenced for a study of blood T cell repertoires in COVID-19. The CDR3 runs to 15 residues. Germline CDR1 and CDR2: SEHNR and FQNEAQ (reference sequence). V was clipped by 3 bases and J by 5 bases; unmatched bases: 7. Using immunoSEQ multiplex PCR, the repertoire was profiled, and TCRdb retains in-frame clones only, with some absent. In the table there are 320,000 or so clones, roughly nine tenths of which are singletons. The chain employs TRBV7-9 and TRBJ2-7, with 10 bases fitting TRBD2. This TCR came from a man in his sixties who had recovered from COVID-19. Sequenced input: PBMCs or T cells enriched from blood (not recorded which). The CDR3 reads CASSLTSSGSHEQYF. The DNA of the CDR3 is TGTGCCAGCAGCTTGACCTCTAGCGGGAGCCACGAGCAGTACTTC.